The entry that follows covers one T cell receptor beta chain sequence. Its specificity is not known. The sample originates from a study of T cell responses to AZD1222 COVID-19 vaccine. General study points: A mostly white British donor set with more females was recruited, and clonal diversity was possibly underestimated. Only a handful of individuals given AZD1222 were seropositive at baseline. Regions left unmutated in variants are reportedly the target of nearly half of spike-specific TCRs. The repertoires were collected only after the peak T cell response.

There are 16 residues in the CDR3. Germline V lookup: CDR1 LGHDT, CDR2 YNNKEL (reference sequence). The ends were cut back, 0 bases at V and 0 bases at J, with 11 bases in the middle. Repertoires were generated with immunoSEQ multiplex PCR, while TCRdb's copy carries only in-frame clones and drops some. The sample includes some 120,000 clones, more than 75% of them seen just once. This specimen consisted of peripheral blood, obtained on day 0 of AZD1222 vaccination. The source of this sequence is an adult in good health. The genes are TRBV3-1 (or the pseudogene TRBV3-2) and TRBJ1-2; no definite D call. This CDR3 reads CASSQDWASANYGYTF. The CDR3 DNA follows: TGTGCCAGCAGCCAAGATTGGGCCTCTGCTAACTATGGCTACACCTTC.